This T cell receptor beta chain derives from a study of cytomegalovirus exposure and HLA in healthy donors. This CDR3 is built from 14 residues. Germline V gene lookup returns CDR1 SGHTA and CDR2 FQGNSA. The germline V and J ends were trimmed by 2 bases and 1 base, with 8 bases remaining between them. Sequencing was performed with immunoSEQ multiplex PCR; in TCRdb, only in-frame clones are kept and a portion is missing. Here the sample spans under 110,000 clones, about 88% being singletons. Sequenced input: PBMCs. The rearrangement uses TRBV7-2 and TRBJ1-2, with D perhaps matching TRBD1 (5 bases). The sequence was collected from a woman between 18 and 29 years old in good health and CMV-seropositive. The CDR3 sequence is CASSLSQGNYGYTF. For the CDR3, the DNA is TGTGCCAGCAGCTTATCCCAGGGTAACTATGGCTACACCTTC.